The next 8 T cell receptor beta chains were all read from a single sample in a study of PD-1 blockade in classical Hodgkin lymphoma. Method: immunoSEQ multiplex PCR; TCRdb's copy keeps in-frame clones and lacks some. The profile shows 40,000 to 55,000 clones, about nine tenths of them singletons. There was relapse after autologous stem cell transplantation in every patient, and there was variation in brentuximab vedotin exposure. Sample: peripheral blood mononuclear cells (PBMCs), taken at baseline. Receptors originate from a human donor with classical Hodgkin lymphoma.

The V and J genes are TRBV9 and TRBJ2-5; 10 positions match TRBD2. Germline CDR1 SGDLS, CDR2 YYNGEE. The CDR3 consists of 15 residues. With V trimmed by 3 bases and J by 3 bases, 5 bases remained unmatched. The CDR3 DNA is TGTGCCAGCAGCGAAGCGGGAGGGCCAGAAGAGACCCAGTACTTC. Translating it yields CASSEAGGPEETQYF.

The gene calls are TRBV18 and TRBJ1-1, with no clear D. The CDR3 consists of 13 residues. CDR1 is KGHSH, CDR2 LQKENI, per germline. Trimming shortened V by 2 bases and J by 4 bases, and 8 bases separated the two germline ends. The CDR3: CASSPGESTEAFF. DNA of the CDR3: TGTGCCAGCTCACCAGGGGAGAGCACTGAAGCTTTCTTT.

The chain couples TRBV14 to TRBJ2-5; TRBD2 aligns across 13 bases. CDR3 length equals 18 residues. Germline CDR1 SGHDN, CDR2 FVKESK. V gave up 0 bases and J gave up 1 base; unmatched junction bases: 5. CDR3 bases: TGTGCCAGCAGCCAAGATCGGAGACTAGCGGGGGGCCAAGAGACCCAGTACTTC. This gives the protein CASSQDRRLAGGQETQYF.

V and J are TRBV27 and TRBJ1-6; possible D gene TRBD1, 5 bases. V lost 9 bases and J 0 bases, leaving 9 bases between the germline ends. CDR3 length: 14 amino acids. The germline CDR1 and CDR2 sequences are MNHEY and SMNVEV (reference sequence). The CDR3 DNA reads as TGTGCCAGTAGACAGAGCTCCTATAATTCACCCCTCCACTTT. Its translation: CASRQSSYNSPLHF.

The chain carries TRBV5-4 and TRBJ2-7, with TRBD2 as a possible D gene (6 bases). V gave up 3 bases and J gave up 3 bases, with 13 bases separating them. Germline V CDR1 and CDR2: SGHNT, YYREEE (reference sequence). The CDR3 has 14 amino acids. The CDR3 DNA reads TGTGCCAGCAGCTCGGCGGGGCGGGTCTACGAGCAGTACTTC. Residues: CASSSAGRVYEQYF.

This clone was seen once. The V call is TRBV7-6, the J call TRBJ2-7; D is unclear. CDR1 is SGHVS, CDR2 FNYEAQ, per germline. The V gene lost 1 base and the J gene lost 5 bases, with 9 bases spanning the gap. The CDR3 is 13 residues long. The CDR3 protein is CASSLGPPNEQYF. The DNA of the CDR3 is TGTGCCAGCAGCTTAGGTCCCCCGAACGAGCAGTACTTC.

V usage is TRBV29-1 and J usage is TRBJ1-5, with D hard to call. This CDR3 region has 14 residues. The germline CDR1 and CDR2 sequences are SQVTM and ANQGSEA. V was pared by 6 bases and J by 2 bases, with 14 bases between. This CDR3 reads CSVGSTAGNQPQHF. CDR3 coding DNA: TGCAGCGTCGGGTCAACTGCCGGCAATCAGCCCCAGCATTTT. Combining the CDR3 with reference TRBV29-1 and TRBJ1-5 gives the whole variable domain SAVISQKPSRDICQRGTSLTIQCQVDSQVTMMFWYRQQPGQSLTLIATANQGSEATYESGFVIDKFPISRPNLTFSTLTVSNMSPEDSSIYLCSVGSTAGNQPQHFGDGTRLSIL.

This chain links TRBV4-3 with TRBJ1-1; no clear D. Germline loops: CDR1 LGHNA, CDR2 YSLEER. V was cut by 1 base and J by 0 bases, with 3 bases left in between. This CDR3 is built from 13 residues. The CDR3 loop reads CASSQGMNTEAFF. The CDR3 coding sequence is TGCGCCAGCAGCCAAGGGATGAACACTGAAGCTTTCTTT.